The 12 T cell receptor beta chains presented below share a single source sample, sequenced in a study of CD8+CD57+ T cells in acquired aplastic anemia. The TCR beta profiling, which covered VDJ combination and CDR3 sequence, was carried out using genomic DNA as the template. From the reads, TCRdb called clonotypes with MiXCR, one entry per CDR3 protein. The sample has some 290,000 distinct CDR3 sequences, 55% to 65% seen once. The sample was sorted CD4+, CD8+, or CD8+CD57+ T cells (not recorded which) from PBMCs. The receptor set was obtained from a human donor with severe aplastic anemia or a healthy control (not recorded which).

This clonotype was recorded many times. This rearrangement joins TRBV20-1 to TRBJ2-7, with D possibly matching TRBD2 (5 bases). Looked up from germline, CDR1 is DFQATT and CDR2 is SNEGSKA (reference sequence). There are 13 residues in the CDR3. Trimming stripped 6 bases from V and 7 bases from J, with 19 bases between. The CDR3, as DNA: TGCAGTGCAACCCAGCCGGGCAGGAGGGAGCAGTACTTC. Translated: CSATQPGRREQYF.

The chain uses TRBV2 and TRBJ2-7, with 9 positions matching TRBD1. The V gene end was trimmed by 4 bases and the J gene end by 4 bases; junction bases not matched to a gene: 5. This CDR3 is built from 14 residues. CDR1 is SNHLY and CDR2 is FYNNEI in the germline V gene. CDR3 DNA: TGTGCCAGCAGTGTGGACAGGGGTACGTACGAGCAGTACTTC. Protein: CASSVDRGTYEQYF.

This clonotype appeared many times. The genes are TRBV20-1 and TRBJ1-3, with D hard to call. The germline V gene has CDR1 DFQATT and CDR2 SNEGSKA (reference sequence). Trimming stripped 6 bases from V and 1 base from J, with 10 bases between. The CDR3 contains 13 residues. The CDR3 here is CSATEFSGNTIYF. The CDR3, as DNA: TGCAGTGCCACAGAGTTTTCTGGAAACACCATATATTTT.

CDR3 nucleotide sequence: TGTGCCAGCAGCCTACGGGCCGGCGATAATTCACCCCTCCACTTT. It specifies CASSLRAGDNSPLHF. The chain joins TRBV7-8 to TRBJ1-6; D unresolved. This CDR3 has 15 residues. V was pared by 5 bases and J by 5 bases, with 13 bases between. CDR1 is SGHVS and CDR2 is FQNEAQ in the germline V gene.

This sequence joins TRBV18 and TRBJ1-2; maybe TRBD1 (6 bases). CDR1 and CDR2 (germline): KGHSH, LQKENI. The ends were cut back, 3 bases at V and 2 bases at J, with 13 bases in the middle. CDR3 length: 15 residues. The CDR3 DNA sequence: TGTGCCAGCTCACCTCCGACAGGTGTGAACTATGGCTACACCTTC. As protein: CASSPPTGVNYGYTF.

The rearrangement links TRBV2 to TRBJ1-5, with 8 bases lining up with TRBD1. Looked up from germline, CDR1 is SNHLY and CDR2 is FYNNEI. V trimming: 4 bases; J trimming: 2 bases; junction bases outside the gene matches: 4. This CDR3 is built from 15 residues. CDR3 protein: CASSGLTGGNQPQHF. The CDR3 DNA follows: TGTGCCAGCAGTGGTTTGACAGGGGGCAATCAGCCCCAGCATTTT.

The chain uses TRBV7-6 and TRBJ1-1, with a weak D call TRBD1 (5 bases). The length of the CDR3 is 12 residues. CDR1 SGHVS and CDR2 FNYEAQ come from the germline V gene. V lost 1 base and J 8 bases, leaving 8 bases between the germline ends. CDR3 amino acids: CASSLVGGEAFF. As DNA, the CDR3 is TGTGCCAGCAGCTTAGTCGGGGGAGAAGCTTTCTTT.

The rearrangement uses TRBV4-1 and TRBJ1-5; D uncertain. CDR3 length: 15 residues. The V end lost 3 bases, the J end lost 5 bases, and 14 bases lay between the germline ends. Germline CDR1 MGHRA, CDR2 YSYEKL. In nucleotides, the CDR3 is TGCGCCAGCAGCCAGGACGACATAAGTGATCAGCCCCAGCATTTT. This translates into CASSQDDISDQPQHF.

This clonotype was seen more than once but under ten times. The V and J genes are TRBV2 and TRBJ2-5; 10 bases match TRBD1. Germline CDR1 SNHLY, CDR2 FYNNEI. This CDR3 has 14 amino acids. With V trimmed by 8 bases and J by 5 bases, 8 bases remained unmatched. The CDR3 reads CASSWDRGCETQYF. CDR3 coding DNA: TGTGCCAGCTCTTGGGACAGGGGATGCGAGACCCAGTACTTC.

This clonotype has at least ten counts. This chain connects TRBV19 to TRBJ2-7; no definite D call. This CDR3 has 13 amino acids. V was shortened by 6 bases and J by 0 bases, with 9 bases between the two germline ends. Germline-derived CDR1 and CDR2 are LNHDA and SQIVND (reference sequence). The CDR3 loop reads CASRQSSSYEQYF. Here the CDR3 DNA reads TGTGCCAGTAGGCAGAGCAGCTCCTACGAGCAGTACTTC. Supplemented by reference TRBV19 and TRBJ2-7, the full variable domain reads DGGITQSPKYLFRKEGQNVTLSCEQNLNHDAMYWYRQDPGQGLRLIYYSQIVNDFQKGDIAEGYSVSREKKESFPLTVTSAQKNPTAFYLCASRQSSSYEQYFGPGTRLTVT.

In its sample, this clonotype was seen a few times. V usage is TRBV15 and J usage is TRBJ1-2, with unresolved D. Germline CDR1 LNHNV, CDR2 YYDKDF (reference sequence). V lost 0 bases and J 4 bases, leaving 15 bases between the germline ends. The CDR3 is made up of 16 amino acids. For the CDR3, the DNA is TGTGCCACCAGCAGAGATGGAGGAGACGGGATCTATGGCTACACCTTC. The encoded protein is CATSRDGGDGIYGYTF.

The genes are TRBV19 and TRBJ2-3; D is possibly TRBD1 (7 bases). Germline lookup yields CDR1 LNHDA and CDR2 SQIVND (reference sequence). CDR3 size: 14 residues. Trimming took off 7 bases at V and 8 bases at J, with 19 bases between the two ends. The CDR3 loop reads CASTQTGTEVTQYF. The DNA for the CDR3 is TGTGCCAGTACGCAGACAGGGACTGAGGTTACGCAGTATTTT.